Ten or more counts support the clone carrying this T cell receptor beta chain. The antigen is unknown. These data are taken from a study of neurological immune-mediated disorders. Template-switch 5'RACE cDNA synthesis added a 10-nucleotide unique molecular identifier. Per sequencing run, 15-18 subjects together gave over 170 million TCR-beta sequences. TCRdb called the 5' RACE reads again in MiXCR, with one record for every CDR3 protein. The sample shows fewer than 70,000 distinct CDR3 sequences, 9.7% of them seen only once. Regarding the study as a whole: The absence of any CDR3 amino acid sequence shared by expanded clones across subjects suggests that repertoires were private in all groups.

Sample time point: longitudinal time-point 2. The TCR comes from a man aged 25-40 years in good health. Material for sequencing was PBMCs.

The CDR3 sequence is CASSQFGRGLYEQYF. Here the CDR3 DNA reads TGCGCCAGCAGCCAGTTCGGCAGGGGGCTCTACGAGCAGTACTTC. The V gene is TRBV4-1, the J gene TRBJ2-7, with TRBD1 matching over 8 bases. The CDR3 consists of 15 residues. Germline lookup yields CDR1 MGHRA and CDR2 YSYEKL. J was trimmed by 3 bases and V by 3 bases; bases with no gene match: 7.